The 21 T cell receptor beta chains listed next were all sequenced from one sample in a study of OX40 agonist ivuxolimab in advanced cancers. TCRdb keeps only in-frame clones here, not all; method: immunoSEQ multiplex PCR. The table shows 75,000 to 100,000 clones, with more than 80% occurring only once. Source: CD4+ or CD8+ T cells sorted from blood, taken in a trial of the OX40 agonist ivuxolimab. These receptors were obtained from an adult with an advanced solid tumor such as melanoma, head and neck, liver or kidney cancer.

The chain employs TRBV21-1 and TRBJ1-4. TRBV21-1 is given as a pseudogene. The CDR3 is 11 amino acids. The CDR3 coding sequence is TGTGCCAGCAGCATTAGTGAAAAACTGTTTTTT. Translated: CASSISEKLFF.

The rearrangement joins TRBV6-5 to TRBJ2-2, with 7 positions matching TRBD1. V lost 7 bases, J lost 7 bases, and 9 bases stayed unmatched. Per germline, CDR1 MNHEY and CDR2 SVGAGI. This CDR3 has 14 amino acids. This chain's CDR3 is CASNSDREGGELFF. CDR3 in DNA: TGTGCCAGCAATTCCGACAGGGAAGGCGGGGAGCTGTTTTTT.

The V and J genes are TRBV10-3 and TRBJ2-7; TRBD1 aligns across 11 bases. CDR1 and CDR2 from the germline V gene are ENHRY and SYGVKD. Trimming cost V 6 bases and J 3 bases; bases outside gene matches: 4. The length of the CDR3 is 14 residues. CDR3 sequence reads: CAISTGTGGYEQYF. CDR3 in DNA: TGTGCCATCAGCACCGGGACAGGGGGCTACGAGCAGTACTTC.

This clone occurred a few times. The chain uses TRBV7-9 and TRBJ2-3; D is unresolved. Per the germline V gene, CDR1 is SEHNR and CDR2 is FQNEAQ (reference sequence). This CDR3 contains 15 residues. Trimming pared 6 bases from V and 3 bases from J, leaving 16 bases between. The CDR3 loop reads CASSSLKSSTDTQYF. The CDR3 nucleotides are TGTGCCAGCAGTTCCTTAAAAAGTTCAACAGATACGCAGTATTTT.

This clone was seen a few times. The J gene is TRBJ2-1, the V gene TRBV27, with TRBD2 as a possible D gene (6 bases). Germline V lookup: CDR1 MNHEY, CDR2 SMNVEV (reference sequence). V lost 4 bases and J lost 3, with 13 bases in between. The CDR3 is 15 amino acids. The CDR3 coding sequence is TGTGCCAGCAGTTCCCTTGGCGGGAACTACAATGAGCAGTTCTTC. It yields the protein CASSSLGGNYNEQFF.

J is TRBJ1-1 and V is TRBV29-1; D might be TRBD1 (5 bases). The CDR3 has 13 amino acids. The ends were cut back, 3 bases at V and 3 bases at J, with 11 bases in the middle. In germline, CDR1 is SQVTM, CDR2 ANQGSEA. Here the CDR3 DNA reads TGCAGCGTTGACGAGGGGCTTTACACTGAAGCTTTCTTT. It encodes CSVDEGLYTEAFF.

This clone turned up a few times. The rearrangement joins TRBV28 to TRBJ2-7; 11 nucleotides agree with TRBD1. The V segment lost 5 bases and the J segment 9 bases; nucleotides outside the gene matches: 9. The CDR3 extends over 14 amino acids. Germline CDR1 MDHEN, CDR2 SYDVKM. CDR3 DNA sequence: TGTGCCAGCAGTCCGGACAGGGGGCCTAGGGGGCAGTACTTC. Translating it yields CASSPDRGPRGQYF.

The V call is TRBV9, the J call TRBJ2-1, with D perhaps matching TRBD1 or TRBD2 (5 bases each). Per germline, CDR1 SGDLS and CDR2 YYNGEE. With 0 bases removed from V and 3 bases from J, the gap between germline ends came to 13 bases. This CDR3 contains 16 residues. The chain's CDR3 is CASSVATGGGYNEQFF. Here the CDR3 DNA reads TGTGCCAGCAGCGTAGCTACAGGTGGGGGCTACAATGAGCAGTTCTTC.

V gene TRBV19 combines with J gene TRBJ2-7, with D perhaps TRBD1 (6 bases). The CDR3 sequence is 13 residues long. Trimming shortened V by 8 bases and J by 0 bases, and 11 bases separated the two germline ends. Germline V gene lookup returns CDR1 LNHDA and CDR2 SQIVND (reference sequence). As DNA, the CDR3 is TGTGCCAGTCGCCGGGACATCTCCTACGAGCAGTACTTC. This encodes CASRRDISYEQYF. Together with reference TRBV19 and TRBJ2-7, the CDR3 gives the full variable domain: DGGITQSPKYLFRKEGQNVTLSCEQNLNHDAMYWYRQDPGQGLRLIYYSQIVNDFQKGDIAEGYSVSREKKESFPLTVTSAQKNPTAFYLCASRRDISYEQYFGPGTRLTVT.

The chain employs TRBV27 and TRBJ2-1; possibly TRBD2 for D (5 bases). CDR1 and CDR2 from the germline V gene are MNHEY and SMNVEV (reference sequence). The germline V and J ends were trimmed by 7 bases and 4 bases, with 14 bases remaining between them. There are 14 residues in the CDR3. CDR3 in DNA: TGTGCCAGCACGGGGAGCGGTTATTACAATGAGCAGTTCTTC. Protein: CASTGSGYYNEQFF.

V is TRBV6-6 and J is TRBJ2-1; 10 bases match TRBD2. The V segment lost 6 bases and the J segment 10 bases; nucleotides outside the gene matches: 9. CDR3 size: 14 residues. In germline, CDR1 is MNHNY, CDR2 SVGAGI (reference sequence). CDR3 in DNA: TGTGCCAGCAGAGACCCGGGACTAGCGAACGAGCAGTTCTTC. Translating it yields CASRDPGLANEQFF.

The table lists this clone with a few counts. CDR3: CASSPQEAALTDTQYF. Written as DNA, the CDR3 is TGCGCCAGCAGCCCCCAGGAAGCGGCCCTCACAGATACGCAGTATTTT. The J gene is TRBJ2-3, the V gene TRBV5-1; D might be TRBD2 (5 bases). There are 16 residues in the CDR3. Germline CDR1 reads SGHRS; CDR2 reads YFSETQ. With 4 bases removed from V and 2 bases from J, the gap between germline ends came to 17 bases. The variable domain in full, with the rest retrieved from reference TRBV5-1 and TRBJ2-3, is KAGVTQTPRYLIKTRGQQVTLSCSPISGHRSVSWYQQTPGQGLQFLFEYFSETQRNKGNFPGRFSGRQFSNSRSEMNVSTLELGDSALYLCASSPQEAALTDTQYFGPGTRLTVL.

The chain links TRBV7-2 to TRBJ1-1; the D gene is possibly TRBD1 (5 bases). Trimming stripped 7 bases from V and 1 base from J, with 13 bases between. The CDR3 loop spans 14 amino acids. Germline CDR1 SGHTA, CDR2 FQGNSA. CDR3 bases: TGTGCCAGCACCACGGACGGGGGGAACACTGAAGCTTTCTTT. As protein: CASTTDGGNTEAFF.

This chain connects TRBV6-5 to TRBJ2-7, with no clear D. Per germline, CDR1 MNHEY and CDR2 SVGAGI. The CDR3 has 11 residues. The V end was cut by 6 bases, the J end by 0 bases, with 3 bases between. DNA of the CDR3: TGTGCCAGCAGAAGCTCCTACGAGCAGTACTTC. It is translated as CASRSSYEQYF.

The chain uses TRBV5-6 and TRBJ2-7; 9 bases fit TRBD1. The V segment lost 4 bases and the J segment 4 bases; nucleotides outside the gene matches: 6. The CDR3 sequence is 14 residues long. CDR1 SGHDT and CDR2 YYEEEE come from the germline V gene. DNA for the CDR3: TGTGCCAGCAGCCCGGGGACAGGGAGGTACGAGCAGTACTTC. Translation: CASSPGTGRYEQYF.

The chain has TRBV11-2 and TRBJ2-7; no clear D. CDR1 and CDR2 from the germline V gene are SGHAT and FQNNGV. The CDR3 runs to 14 residues. The V end lost 4 bases, the J end lost 2 bases, and 12 bases lay between the germline ends. CDR3 nucleotides: TGTGCCAGCAGCTCCCCACTATGGCCCTACGAGCAGTACTTC. The encoded protein is CASSSPLWPYEQYF.

The rearrangement links TRBV10-3 to TRBJ1-2; D remains ambiguous. The CDR3 has 14 amino acids. V was cut by 2 bases and J by 0 bases, with 7 bases left in between. CDR1 and CDR2 from the germline V gene are ENHRY and SYGVKD. The CDR3 bases are TGTGCCATCAGTGAGCCAATATCTAACTATGGCTACACCTTC. Translated: CAISEPISNYGYTF.

The chain couples TRBV6-5 to TRBJ2-3; possibly TRBD1 or TRBD2 for D (5 bases each). The CDR3 has 16 amino acids. CDR1 and CDR2 from the germline V gene are MNHEY and SVGAGI. Between the trimmed V and J ends, which lost 0 bases and 2 bases, there was a span of 12 bases. The CDR3 loop reads CASSYSAGAFTDTQYF. CDR3 in DNA: TGTGCCAGCAGTTACTCGGCCGGGGCCTTCACAGATACGCAGTATTTT.

This rearrangement joins TRBV6-1 to TRBJ1-2; the match to TRBD1 covers 10 bases. Losses at the gene ends were 6 bases for V and 8 bases for J; bases not matched to a gene: 9. Germline assignment: CDR1 MNHNS and CDR2 SASEGT. The CDR3 is 14 residues long. This CDR3 is CASRETGGPKGYTF. The CDR3 DNA reads as TGTGCCAGCAGGGAGACAGGGGGCCCGAAAGGCTACACCTTC.

The V and J genes are TRBV5-4 and TRBJ2-7; 10 bases are shared with TRBD1. The length of the CDR3 is 16 residues. The V gene end was trimmed by 3 bases and the J gene end by 0 bases; junction bases not matched to a gene: 6. CDR1 SGHNT and CDR2 YYREEE come from the germline V gene (reference sequence). The CDR3: CASSYGQGVSSYEQYF. The CDR3 bases are TGTGCCAGCAGCTACGGACAGGGGGTTAGCTCCTACGAGCAGTACTTC.

The sample holds one count of this clone. The CDR3 DNA sequence: TGCGCCAGCAGTGAGTCGACCTGGCGGGATGGAGTGCAGTACTTC. Protein product: CASSESTWRDGVQYF. The genes are TRBV10-1 and TRBJ2-7, with D possibly matching TRBD2 (6 bases). Trimming left V 0 bases short and J 9 bases short, with 18 bases between. Per germline, CDR1 WNHNN and CDR2 SYGVQD (reference sequence). CDR3 size: 15 residues.